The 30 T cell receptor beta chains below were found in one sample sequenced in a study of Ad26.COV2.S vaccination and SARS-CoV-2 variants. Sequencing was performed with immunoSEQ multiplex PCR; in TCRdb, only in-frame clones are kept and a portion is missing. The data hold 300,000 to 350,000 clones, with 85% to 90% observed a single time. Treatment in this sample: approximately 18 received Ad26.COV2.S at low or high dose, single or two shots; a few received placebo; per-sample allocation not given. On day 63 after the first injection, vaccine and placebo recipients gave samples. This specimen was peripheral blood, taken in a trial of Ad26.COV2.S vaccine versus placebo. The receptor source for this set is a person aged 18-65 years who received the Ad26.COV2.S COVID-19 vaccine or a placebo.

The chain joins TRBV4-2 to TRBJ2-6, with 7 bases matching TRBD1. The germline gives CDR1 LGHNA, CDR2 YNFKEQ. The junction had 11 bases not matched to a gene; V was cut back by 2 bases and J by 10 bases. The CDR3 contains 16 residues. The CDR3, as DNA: TGTGCCAGCAGCCAACCCTTGGCCGGGACAGATAACGTCCTGACTTTC. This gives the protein CASSQPLAGTDNVLTF.

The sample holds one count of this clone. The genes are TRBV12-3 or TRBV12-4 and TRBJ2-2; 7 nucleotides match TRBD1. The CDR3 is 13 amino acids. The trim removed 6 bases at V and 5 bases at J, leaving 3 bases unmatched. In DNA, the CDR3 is TGTGCCAGCAGGGTACAGGGGACCGGGGAGCTGTTTTTT. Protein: CASRVQGTGELFF.

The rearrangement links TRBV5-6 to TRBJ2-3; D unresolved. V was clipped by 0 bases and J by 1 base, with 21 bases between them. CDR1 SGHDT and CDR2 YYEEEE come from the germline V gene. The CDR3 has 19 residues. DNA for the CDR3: TGTGCCAGCAGCTTGGTGGTCCCTGGTCCGGAGCTAGGCACAGATACGCAGTATTTT. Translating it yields CASSLVVPGPELGTDTQYF.

In nucleotides, the CDR3 is TGTGCCAGCAGTTTGCAGGGTTATGGCAATGAGCAGTTCTTC. This sequence encodes CASSLQGYGNEQFF. The V gene is TRBV5-6, the J gene TRBJ2-1, with a tentative D call TRBD1 (5 bases). The CDR3 totals 14 residues. With 5 bases removed from V and 6 bases from J, the gap between germline ends came to 15 bases. Per the germline V gene, CDR1 is SGHDT and CDR2 is YYEEEE.

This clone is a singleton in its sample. The chain's CDR3 is CASSLFPTINTGELFF. CDR3 DNA sequence: TGCGCCAGCAGCTTGTTCCCCACCATAAACACCGGGGAGCTGTTTTTT. V gene TRBV5-1 combines with J gene TRBJ2-2; D uncertain. The germline CDR1 and CDR2 sequences are SGHRS and YFSETQ. CDR3 length: 16 amino acids. The V end was cut by 1 base, the J end by 2 bases, with 12 bases between.

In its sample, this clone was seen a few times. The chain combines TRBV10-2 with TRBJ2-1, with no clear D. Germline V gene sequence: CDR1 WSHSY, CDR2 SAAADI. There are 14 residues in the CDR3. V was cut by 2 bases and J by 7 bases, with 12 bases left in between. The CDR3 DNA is TGCGCCAGCAGTGAGAGGTTAGGGCGGAATGAGCAGTTCTTC. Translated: CASSERLGRNEQFF.

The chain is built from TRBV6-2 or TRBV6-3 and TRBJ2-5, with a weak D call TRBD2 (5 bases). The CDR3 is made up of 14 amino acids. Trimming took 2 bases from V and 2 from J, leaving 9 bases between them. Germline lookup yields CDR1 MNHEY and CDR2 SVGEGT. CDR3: CASSYGRVQETQYF. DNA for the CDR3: TGTGCCAGCAGTTACGGGCGGGTGCAAGAGACCCAGTACTTC.

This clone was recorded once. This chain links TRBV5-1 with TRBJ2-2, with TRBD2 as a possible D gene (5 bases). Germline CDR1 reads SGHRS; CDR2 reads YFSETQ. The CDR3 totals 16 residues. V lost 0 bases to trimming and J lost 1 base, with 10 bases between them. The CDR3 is CASSLASRRNTGELFF. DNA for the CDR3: TGCGCCAGCAGCTTGGCTAGCCGTAGGAACACCGGGGAGCTGTTTTTT.

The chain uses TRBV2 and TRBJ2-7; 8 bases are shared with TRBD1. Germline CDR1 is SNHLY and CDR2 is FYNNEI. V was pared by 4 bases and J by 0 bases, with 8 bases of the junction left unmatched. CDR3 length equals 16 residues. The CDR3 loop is CASSADGQGSSYEQYF. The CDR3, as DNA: TGTGCCAGCAGTGCGGACGGACAGGGTAGCTCCTACGAGCAGTACTTC.

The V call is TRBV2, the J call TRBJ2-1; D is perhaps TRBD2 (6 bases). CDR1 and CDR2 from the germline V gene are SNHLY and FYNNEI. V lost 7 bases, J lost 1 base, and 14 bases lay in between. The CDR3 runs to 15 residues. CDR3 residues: CASTLTRGSYNEQFF. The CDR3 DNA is TGTGCCAGCACCTTGACTAGAGGGTCCTACAATGAGCAGTTCTTC. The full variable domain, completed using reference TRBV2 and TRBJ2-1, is EPEVTQTPSHQVTQMGQEVILRCVPISNHLYFYWYRQILGQKVEFLVSFYNNEISEKSEIFDDQFSVERPDGSNFTLKIRSTKLEDSAMYFCASTLTRGSYNEQFFGPGTRLTVL.

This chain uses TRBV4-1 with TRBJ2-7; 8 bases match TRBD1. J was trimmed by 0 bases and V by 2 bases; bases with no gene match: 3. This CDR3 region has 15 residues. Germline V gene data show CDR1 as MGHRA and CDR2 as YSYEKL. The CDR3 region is CASSQPGQASYEQYF. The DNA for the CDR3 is TGCGCCAGCAGCCAACCGGGACAGGCCTCCTACGAGCAGTACTTC.

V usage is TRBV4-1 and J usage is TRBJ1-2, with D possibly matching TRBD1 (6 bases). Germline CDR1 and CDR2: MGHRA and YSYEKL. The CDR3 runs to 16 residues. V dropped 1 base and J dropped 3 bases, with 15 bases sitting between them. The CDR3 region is CASSQVGQTWDYGYTF. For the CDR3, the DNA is TGCGCCAGCAGCCAAGTTGGACAGACCTGGGACTATGGCTACACCTTC.

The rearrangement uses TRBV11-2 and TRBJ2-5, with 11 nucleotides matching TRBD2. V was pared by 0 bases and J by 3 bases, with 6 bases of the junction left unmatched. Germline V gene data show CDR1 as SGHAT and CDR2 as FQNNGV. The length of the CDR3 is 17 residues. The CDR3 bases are TGTGCCAGCAGCTTAGATCTTGTTAGCGGGGGGGAAGAGACCCAGTACTTC. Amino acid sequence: CASSLDLVSGGEETQYF.

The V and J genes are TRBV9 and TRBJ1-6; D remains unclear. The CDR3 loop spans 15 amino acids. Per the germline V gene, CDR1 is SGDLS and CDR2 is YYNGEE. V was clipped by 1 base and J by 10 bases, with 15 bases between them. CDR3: CASSVMAGDGSPLHF. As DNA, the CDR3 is TGTGCCAGCAGCGTAATGGCCGGGGATGGCTCACCCCTCCACTTT.

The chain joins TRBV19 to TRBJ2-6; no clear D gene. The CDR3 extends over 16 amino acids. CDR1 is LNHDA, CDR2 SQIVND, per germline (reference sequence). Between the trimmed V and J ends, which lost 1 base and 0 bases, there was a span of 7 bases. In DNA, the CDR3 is TGTGCCAGTAGTATAGTTCTTTTCTCTGGGGCCAACGTCCTGACTTTC. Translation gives CASSIVLFSGANVLTF.

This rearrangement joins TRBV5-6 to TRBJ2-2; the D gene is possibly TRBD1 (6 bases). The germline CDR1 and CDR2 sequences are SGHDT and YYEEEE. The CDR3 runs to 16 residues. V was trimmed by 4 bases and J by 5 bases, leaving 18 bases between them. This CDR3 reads CASSRSQGWLTGELFF. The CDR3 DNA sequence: TGTGCCAGCAGCCGGTCACAGGGCTGGTTGACCGGGGAGCTGTTTTTT.

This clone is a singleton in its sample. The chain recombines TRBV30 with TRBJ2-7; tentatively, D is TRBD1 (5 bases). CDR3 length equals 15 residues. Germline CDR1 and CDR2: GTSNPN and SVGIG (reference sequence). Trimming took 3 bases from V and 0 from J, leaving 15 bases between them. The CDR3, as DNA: TGTGCCTGGAGCCCCACAGGTGCTCCCTCCTACGAGCAGTACTTC. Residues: CAWSPTGAPSYEQYF.

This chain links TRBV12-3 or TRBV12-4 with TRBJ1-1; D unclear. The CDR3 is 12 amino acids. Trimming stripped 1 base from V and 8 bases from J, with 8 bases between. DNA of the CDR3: TGTGCCAGCAGTTTAGGACCGGGAGAAGCTTTCTTT. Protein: CASSLGPGEAFF.

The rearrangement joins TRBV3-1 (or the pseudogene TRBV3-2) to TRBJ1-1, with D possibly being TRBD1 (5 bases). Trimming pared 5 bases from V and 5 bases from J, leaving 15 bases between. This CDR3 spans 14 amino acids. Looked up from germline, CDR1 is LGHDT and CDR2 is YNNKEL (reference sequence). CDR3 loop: CASSYGTGETEAFF. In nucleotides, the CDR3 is TGTGCCAGCAGCTATGGGACGGGGGAGACTGAAGCTTTCTTT.

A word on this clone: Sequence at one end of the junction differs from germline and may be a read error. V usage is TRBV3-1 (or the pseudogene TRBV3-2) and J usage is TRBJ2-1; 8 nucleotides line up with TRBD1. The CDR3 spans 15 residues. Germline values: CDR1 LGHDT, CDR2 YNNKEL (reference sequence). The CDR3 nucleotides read TGTGCCAGCAGCCATAGTGACAGGGGCTACGATGAGCAGTTCTTC. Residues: CASSHSDRGYDEQFF.

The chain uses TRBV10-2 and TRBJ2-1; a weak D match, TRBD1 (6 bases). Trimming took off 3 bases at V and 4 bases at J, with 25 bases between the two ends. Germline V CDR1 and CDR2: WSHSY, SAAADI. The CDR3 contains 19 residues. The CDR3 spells CASSDLKFLTGKMYNEQFF. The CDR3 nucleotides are TGCGCCAGCAGTGATTTAAAGTTTTTGACAGGCAAGATGTACAATGAGCAGTTCTTC.

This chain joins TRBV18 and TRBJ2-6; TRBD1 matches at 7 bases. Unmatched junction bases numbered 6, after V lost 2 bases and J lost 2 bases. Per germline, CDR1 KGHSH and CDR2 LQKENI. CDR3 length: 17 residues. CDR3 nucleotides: TGTGCCAGCTCACCAAAGGCAGGGGGAACTGGGGCCAACGTCCTGACTTTC. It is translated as CASSPKAGGTGANVLTF.

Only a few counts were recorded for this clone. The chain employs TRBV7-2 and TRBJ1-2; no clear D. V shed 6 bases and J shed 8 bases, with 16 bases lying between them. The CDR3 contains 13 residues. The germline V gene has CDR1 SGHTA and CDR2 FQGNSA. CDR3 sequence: CASSRETGRGYTF. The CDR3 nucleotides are TGTGCCAGCAGTCGTGAGACCGGGCGGGGCTACACCTTC. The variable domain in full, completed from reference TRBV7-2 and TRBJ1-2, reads GAGVSQSPSNKVTEKGKDVELRCDPISGHTALYWYRQSLGQGLEFLIYFQGNSAPDKSGLPSDRFSAERTGGSVSTLTIQRTQQEDSAVYLCASSRETGRGYTFGSGTRLTVV.

CDR3 loop: CASSLVRRGYTGELFF. The CDR3 DNA sequence: TGTGCCAGCAGCTTAGTTCGACGGGGTTACACCGGGGAGCTGTTTTTT. The chain is built from TRBV11-2 and TRBJ2-2; TRBD2 might be the D (5 bases). The length of the CDR3 is 16 residues. Trimming cost V 1 base and J 3 bases, with 12 bases left between them. Germline V gene sequence: CDR1 SGHAT, CDR2 FQNNGV.

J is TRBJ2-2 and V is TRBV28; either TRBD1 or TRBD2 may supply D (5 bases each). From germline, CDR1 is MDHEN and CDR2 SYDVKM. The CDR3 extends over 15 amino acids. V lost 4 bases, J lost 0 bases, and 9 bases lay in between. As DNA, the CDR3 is TGTGCCAGCAGTTCCCGGGACCCGAACACCGGGGAGCTGTTTTTT. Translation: CASSSRDPNTGELFF.

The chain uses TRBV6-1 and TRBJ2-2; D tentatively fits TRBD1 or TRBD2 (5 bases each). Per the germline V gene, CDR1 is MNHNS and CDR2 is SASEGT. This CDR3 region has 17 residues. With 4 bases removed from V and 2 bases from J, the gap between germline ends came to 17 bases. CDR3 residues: CASSGVGTPKNTGELFF. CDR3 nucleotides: TGTGCCAGCAGTGGCGTCGGGACCCCCAAAAACACCGGGGAGCTGTTTTTT.

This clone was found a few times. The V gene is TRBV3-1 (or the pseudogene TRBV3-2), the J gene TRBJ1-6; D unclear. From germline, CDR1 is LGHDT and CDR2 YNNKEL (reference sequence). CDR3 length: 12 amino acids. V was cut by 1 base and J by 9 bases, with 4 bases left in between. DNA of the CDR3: TGTGCCAGCAGCCAAGGGGGTTCACCCCTCCACTTT. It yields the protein CASSQGGSPLHF.

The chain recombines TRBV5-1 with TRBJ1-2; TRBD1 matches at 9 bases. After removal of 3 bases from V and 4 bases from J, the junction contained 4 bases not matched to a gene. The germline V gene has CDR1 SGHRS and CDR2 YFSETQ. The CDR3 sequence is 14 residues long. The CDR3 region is CASSSGQGFYGYTF. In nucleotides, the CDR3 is TGCGCCAGCAGCTCGGGACAGGGATTCTATGGCTACACCTTC.

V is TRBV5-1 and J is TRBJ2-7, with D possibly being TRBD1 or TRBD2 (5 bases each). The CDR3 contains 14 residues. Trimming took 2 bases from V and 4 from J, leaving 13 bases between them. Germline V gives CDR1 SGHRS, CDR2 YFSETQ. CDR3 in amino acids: CASSFGFEGYEQYF. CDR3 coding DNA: TGCGCCAGCAGCTTCGGTTTTGAGGGGTACGAGCAGTACTTC.

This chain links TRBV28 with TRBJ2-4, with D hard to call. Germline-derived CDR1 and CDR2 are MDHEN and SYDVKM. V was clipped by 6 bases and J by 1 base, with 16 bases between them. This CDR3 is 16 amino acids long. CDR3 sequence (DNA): TGTGCCAGCAGGACGGGTCGGGCTGCGGCCAAAAACATTCAGTACTTC. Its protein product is CASRTGRAAAKNIQYF.